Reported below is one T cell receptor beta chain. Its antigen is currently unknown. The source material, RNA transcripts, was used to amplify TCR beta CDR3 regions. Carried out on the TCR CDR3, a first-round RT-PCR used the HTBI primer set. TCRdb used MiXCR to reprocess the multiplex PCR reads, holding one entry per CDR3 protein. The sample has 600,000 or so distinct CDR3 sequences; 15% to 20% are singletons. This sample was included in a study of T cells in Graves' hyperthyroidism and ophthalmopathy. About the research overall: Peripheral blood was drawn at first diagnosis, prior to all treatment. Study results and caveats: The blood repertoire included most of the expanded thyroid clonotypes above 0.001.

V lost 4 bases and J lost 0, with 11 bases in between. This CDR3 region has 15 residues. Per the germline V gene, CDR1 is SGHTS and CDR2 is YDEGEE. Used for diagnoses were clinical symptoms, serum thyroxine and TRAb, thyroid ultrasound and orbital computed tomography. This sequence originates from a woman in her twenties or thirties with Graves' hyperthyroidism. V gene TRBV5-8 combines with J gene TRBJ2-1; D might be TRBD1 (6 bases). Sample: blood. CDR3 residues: CASSTDRSSYNEQFF. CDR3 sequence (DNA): TGTGCCAGCAGCACCGACAGGAGCTCCTACAATGAGCAGTTCTTC. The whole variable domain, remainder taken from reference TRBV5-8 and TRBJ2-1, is EAGVTQSPTHLIKTRGQQATLRCSPISGHTSVYWYQQALGLGLQFLLWYDEGEERNRGNFPPRFSGRQFPNYSSELNVNALELEDSALYLCASSTDRSSYNEQFFGPGTRLTVL.